The 13 T cell receptor beta chains presented below share a single source sample, sequenced in a study of lymphopenia after photon versus proton radiotherapy. Repertoires were generated with immunoSEQ multiplex PCR, while TCRdb's copy carries only in-frame clones and drops some. Counted here are some 30,000 clones, roughly nine tenths occurring once; the ten biggest clones make up 6.6%. The sequences come from peripheral blood, collected from a patient treated with proton-based radiotherapy. The source is a woman between 65 and 79 years old with pancreatic cancer. Some clones in this sample may be carry-over from other donors' samples.

V usage is TRBV5-4 and J usage is TRBJ2-1; D is ambiguous. This CDR3 has 15 amino acids. From germline, CDR1 is SGHNT and CDR2 YYREEE (reference sequence). Trimming pared 4 bases from V and 0 bases from J, leaving 11 bases between. The CDR3 protein is CASSRLTSSYNEQFF. CDR3 in DNA: TGTGCCAGCAGCCGTCTAACCAGCTCCTACAATGAGCAGTTCTTC.

The J gene is TRBJ1-1, the V gene TRBV6-5; 7 positions match TRBD1. The CDR3 has 14 amino acids. Per germline, CDR1 MNHEY and CDR2 SVGAGI. Losses at the gene ends were 6 bases for V and 2 bases for J; bases not matched to a gene: 6. In nucleotides, the CDR3 is TGTGCCAGCAGAAAGACAGGGACAAACACTGAAGCTTTCTTT. This translates into CASRKTGTNTEAFF.

The chain recombines TRBV5-1 with TRBJ1-5; D remains ambiguous. The V end was cut by 2 bases, the J end by 2 bases, with 8 bases between. Germline V gene lookup returns CDR1 SGHRS and CDR2 YFSETQ. The CDR3 is made up of 14 amino acids. The CDR3 loop reads CASSFDGGNQPQHF. CDR3 nucleotides: TGCGCCAGCAGCTTCGACGGGGGCAATCAGCCCCAGCATTTT. Together with reference TRBV5-1 and TRBJ1-5, the CDR3 gives the full variable domain: KAGVTQTPRYLIKTRGQQVTLSCSPISGHRSVSWYQQTPGQGLQFLFEYFSETQRNKGNFPGRFSGRQFSNSRSEMNVSTLELGDSALYLCASSFDGGNQPQHFGDGTRLSIL.

This chain uses TRBV4-2 with TRBJ2-3; TRBD2 is a possible D gene (5 bases). The CDR3 covers 15 residues. Deletions cut 0 bases from V and 5 bases from J, with 12 bases between. Looked up from germline, CDR1 is LGHNA and CDR2 is YNFKEQ. The CDR3 reads CASSQERLAVDTQYF. The DNA of the CDR3 is TGTGCCAGCAGCCAAGAACGCCTAGCAGTAGATACGCAGTATTTT.

Remarks on this clone: At one end, the junction sequence differs from germline, possibly due to a read error. The V gene is TRBV7-2, the J gene TRBJ1-3; TRBD1 might be the D (5 bases). From germline, CDR1 is SGHTA and CDR2 FQGNSA. CDR3 size: 16 residues. DNA of the CDR3: TGTGCCAGCAGCCTAGCGATGGGGGGCTCTGGAAACACCATATATTTT. Encoded protein: CASSLAMGGSGNTIYF.

The chain carries TRBV2 and TRBJ2-2; TRBD2 aligns across 8 bases. CDR3 length equals 15 residues. CDR1 is SNHLY and CDR2 is FYNNEI in the germline V gene. V was clipped by 6 bases and J by 4 bases; unmatched bases: 7. The CDR3 is CASSPTSGLTGELFF. In DNA, the CDR3 is TGTGCCAGCAGCCCCACTAGCGGACTCACCGGGGAGCTGTTTTTT.

CDR3 bases: TGTGCCAGCAGCTTAAGCGGGACAGGGAACACTGAAGCTTTCTTT. This translates into CASSLSGTGNTEAFF. The gene calls are TRBV7-9 and TRBJ1-1; 8 bases agree with TRBD1. Losses at the gene ends were 2 bases for V and 1 base for J; bases not matched to a gene: 3. CDR3 size: 15 residues. The germline CDR1 and CDR2 sequences are SEHNR and FQNEAQ (reference sequence).

The rearrangement uses TRBV5-1 and TRBJ2-2; D possibly corresponds to TRBD1 (5 bases). The germline CDR1 and CDR2 sequences are SGHRS and YFSETQ. CDR3 length: 15 residues. V was shortened by 4 bases and J by 3 bases, with 13 bases between the two germline ends. The CDR3 loop reads CASSPAGRDTGELFF. CDR3 coding DNA: TGCGCCAGCAGCCCCGCAGGGCGCGACACCGGGGAGCTGTTTTTT.

The chain joins TRBV7-1 to TRBJ2-5; 7 nucleotides match TRBD2. TRBV7-1 has ORF status, its function being uncertain. V lost 4 bases to trimming and J lost 4 bases; unmatched junction nucleotides: 9. The length of the CDR3 is 15 residues. CDR3 in amino acids: CASSLESSGSETQYF. CDR3 DNA: TGTGCCAGCAGCTTAGAAAGTAGCGGGTCAGAGACCCAGTACTTC.

V is TRBV5-8 and J is TRBJ2-5; possibly TRBD1 for D (5 bases). This CDR3 is built from 13 residues. The germline gives CDR1 SGHTS, CDR2 YDEGEE. V shed 4 bases and J shed 4 bases, with 11 bases lying between them. CDR3 nucleotide sequence: TGTGCCAGCAGCCCGACAGTTGGAGAGACCCAGTACTTC. Translating it yields CASSPTVGETQYF.

The V and J genes are TRBV27 and TRBJ1-1; D remains unclear. The V gene lost 4 bases and the J gene lost 4 bases, with 10 bases spanning the gap. Germline CDR1 is MNHEY and CDR2 is SMNVEV (reference sequence). The CDR3 contains 13 residues. The CDR3 nucleotides are TGTGCCAGCAGTTCCATAGGTCGCACTGAAGCTTTCTTT. Its translation is CASSSIGRTEAFF.

For this clone: A read error may produce the germline difference seen at one junction end. The chain combines TRBV7-9 with TRBJ2-4; 7 bases are shared with TRBD1. The germline V gene has CDR1 SEHNR and CDR2 FQNEAQ (reference sequence). This CDR3 region has 11 residues. CDR3 loop: CASRDTGTVDF. The CDR3 DNA sequence: TGTGCCAGCAGGGATACCGGGACAGTAGACTTC.

This chain links TRBV7-1 with TRBJ2-7; 14 bases align to TRBD2. TRBV7-1 is flagged as an ORF with uncertain function. V lost 5 bases to trimming and J lost 4 bases; unmatched junction nucleotides: 7. CDR3 length equals 16 residues. The DNA for the CDR3 is TGTGCCAGCAGCGGTGGGACTAGCGGGAGTAGATACGAGCAGTACTTC. This encodes CASSGGTSGSRYEQYF.